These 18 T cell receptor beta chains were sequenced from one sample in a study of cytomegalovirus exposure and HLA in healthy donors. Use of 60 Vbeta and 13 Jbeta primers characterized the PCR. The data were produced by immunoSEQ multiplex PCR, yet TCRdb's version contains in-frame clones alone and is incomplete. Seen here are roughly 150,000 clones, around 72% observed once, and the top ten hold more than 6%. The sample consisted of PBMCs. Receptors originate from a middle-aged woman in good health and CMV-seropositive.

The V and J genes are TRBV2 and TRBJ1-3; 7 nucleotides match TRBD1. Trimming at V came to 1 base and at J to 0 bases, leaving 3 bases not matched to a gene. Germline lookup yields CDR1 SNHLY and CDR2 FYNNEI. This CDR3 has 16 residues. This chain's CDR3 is CASSEGWTGSGNTIYF. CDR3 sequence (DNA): TGTGCCAGCAGTGAAGGATGGACAGGCTCTGGAAACACCATATATTTT.

The CDR3 spells CASSHRDTESYGYTF. Written as DNA, the CDR3 is TGCGCCAGCAGCCACCGGGACACAGAATCCTATGGCTACACCTTC. V and J are TRBV4-1 and TRBJ1-2, with D possibly matching TRBD1 (6 bases). Germline assignment: CDR1 MGHRA and CDR2 YSYEKL. The CDR3 is 15 residues long. Trimming took 3 bases from V and 4 from J, leaving 15 bases between them.

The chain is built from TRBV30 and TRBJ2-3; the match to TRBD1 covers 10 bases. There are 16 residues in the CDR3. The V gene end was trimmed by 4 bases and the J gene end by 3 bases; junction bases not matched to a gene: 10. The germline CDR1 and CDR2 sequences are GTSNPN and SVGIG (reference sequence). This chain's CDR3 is CAWTPGDRGPTDTQYF. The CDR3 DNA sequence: TGTGCCTGGACCCCGGGGGACAGGGGACCGACAGATACGCAGTATTTT.

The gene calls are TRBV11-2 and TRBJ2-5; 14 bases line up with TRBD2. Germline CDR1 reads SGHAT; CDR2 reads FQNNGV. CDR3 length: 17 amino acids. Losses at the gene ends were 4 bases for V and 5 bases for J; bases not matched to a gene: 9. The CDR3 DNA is TGTGCCAGCAGCTACCGACCGGGACTAGCGGGGGCTGAGACCCAGTACTTC. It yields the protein CASSYRPGLAGAETQYF.

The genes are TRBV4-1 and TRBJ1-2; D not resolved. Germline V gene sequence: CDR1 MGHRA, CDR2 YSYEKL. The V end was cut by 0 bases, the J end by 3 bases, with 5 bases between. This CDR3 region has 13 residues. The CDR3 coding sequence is TGCGCCAGCAGCCAAGATTTAGACTATGGCTACACCTTC. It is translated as CASSQDLDYGYTF.

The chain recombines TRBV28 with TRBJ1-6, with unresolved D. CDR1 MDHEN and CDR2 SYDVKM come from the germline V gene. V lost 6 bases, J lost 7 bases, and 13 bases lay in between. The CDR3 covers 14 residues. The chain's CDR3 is CASSLQALNSPLHF. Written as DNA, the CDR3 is TGTGCCAGCAGCCTTCAGGCGCTAAATTCACCCCTCCACTTT.

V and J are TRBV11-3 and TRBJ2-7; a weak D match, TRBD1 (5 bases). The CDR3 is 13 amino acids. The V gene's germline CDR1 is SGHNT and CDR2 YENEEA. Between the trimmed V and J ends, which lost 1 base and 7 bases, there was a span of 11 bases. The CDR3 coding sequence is TGTGCCAGCAGCTTAGGAGAAAGGGGTGAGCAGTACTTC. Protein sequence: CASSLGERGEQYF.

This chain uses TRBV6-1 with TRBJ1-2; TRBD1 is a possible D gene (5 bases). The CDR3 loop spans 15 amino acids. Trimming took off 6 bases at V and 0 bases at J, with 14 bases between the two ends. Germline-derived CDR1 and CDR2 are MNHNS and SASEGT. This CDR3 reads CASRQGLTANYGYTF. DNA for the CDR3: TGTGCCAGCAGGCAGGGTTTGACGGCTAACTATGGCTACACCTTC.

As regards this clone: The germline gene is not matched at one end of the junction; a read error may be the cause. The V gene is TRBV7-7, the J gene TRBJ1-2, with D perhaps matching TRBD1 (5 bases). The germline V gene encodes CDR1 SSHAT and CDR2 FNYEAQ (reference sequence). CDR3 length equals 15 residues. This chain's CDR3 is CASSPLGGYNYGYTF. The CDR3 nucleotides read TGTGCTAGCAGCCCCCTTGGGGGGTATAACTATGGCTACACCTTC. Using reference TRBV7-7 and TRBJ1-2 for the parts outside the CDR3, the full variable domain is GAGVSQSPRYKVTKRGQDVTLRCDPISSHATLYWYQQALGQGPEFLTYFNYEAQPDKSGLPSDRFSAERPEGSISTLTIQRTEQRDSAMYRCASSPLGGYNYGYTFGSGTRLTVV.

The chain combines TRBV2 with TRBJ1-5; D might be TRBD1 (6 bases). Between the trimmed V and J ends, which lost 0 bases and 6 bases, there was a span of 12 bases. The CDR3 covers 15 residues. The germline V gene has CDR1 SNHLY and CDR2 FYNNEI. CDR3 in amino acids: CASSEAGGGTQPQHF. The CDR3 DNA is TGTGCCAGCAGTGAAGCGGGCGGGGGCACTCAGCCCCAGCATTTT.

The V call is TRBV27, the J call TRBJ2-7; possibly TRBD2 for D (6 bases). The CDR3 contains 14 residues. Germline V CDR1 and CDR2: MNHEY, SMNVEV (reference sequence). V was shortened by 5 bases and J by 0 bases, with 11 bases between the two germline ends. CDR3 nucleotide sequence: TGTGCCAGCAGTATCCGGGGGAGCTCCTACGAGCAGTACTTC. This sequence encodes CASSIRGSSYEQYF.

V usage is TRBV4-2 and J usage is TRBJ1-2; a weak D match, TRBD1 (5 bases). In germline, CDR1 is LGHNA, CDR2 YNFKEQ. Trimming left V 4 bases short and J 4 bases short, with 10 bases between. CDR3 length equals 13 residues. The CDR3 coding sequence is TGTGCCAGCAGCCCCGACAGTCGCTATGGCTACACCTTC. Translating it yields CASSPDSRYGYTF.

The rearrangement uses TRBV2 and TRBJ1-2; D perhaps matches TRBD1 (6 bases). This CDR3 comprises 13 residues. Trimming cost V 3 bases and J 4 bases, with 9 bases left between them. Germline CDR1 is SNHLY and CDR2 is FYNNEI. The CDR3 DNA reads TGTGCCAGCAGTGAGAGGGGGGGCTATGGCTACACCTTC. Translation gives CASSERGGYGYTF.

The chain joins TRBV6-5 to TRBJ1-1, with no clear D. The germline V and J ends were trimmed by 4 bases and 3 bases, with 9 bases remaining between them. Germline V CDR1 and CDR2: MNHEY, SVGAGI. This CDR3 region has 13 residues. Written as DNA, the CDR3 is TGTGCCAGCAGTTCCTCCCGGGACACTGAAGCTTTCTTT. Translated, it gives CASSSSRDTEAFF.

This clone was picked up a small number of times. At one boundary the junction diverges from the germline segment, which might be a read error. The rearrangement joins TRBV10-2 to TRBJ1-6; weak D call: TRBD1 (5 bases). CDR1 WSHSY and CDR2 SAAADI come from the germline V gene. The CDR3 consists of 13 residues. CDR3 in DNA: TGTGCCTCGGGGGGGACTGTCCCAAGGCCCCTCCACTTT. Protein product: CASGGTVPRPLHF.

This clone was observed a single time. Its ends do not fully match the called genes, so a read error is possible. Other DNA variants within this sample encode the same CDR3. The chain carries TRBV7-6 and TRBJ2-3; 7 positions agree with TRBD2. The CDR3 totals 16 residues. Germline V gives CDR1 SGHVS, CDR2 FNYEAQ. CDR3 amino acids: CASSLGAGEYTDTQYF. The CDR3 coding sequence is TGTGCCAGCAGCTTAGGGGCGGGGGAGTACACAGATACACAGTATTTT.

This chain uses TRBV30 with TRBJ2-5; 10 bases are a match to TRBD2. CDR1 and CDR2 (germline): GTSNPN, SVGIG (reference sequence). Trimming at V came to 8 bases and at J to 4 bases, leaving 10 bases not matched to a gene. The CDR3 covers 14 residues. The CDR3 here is CAGDLAGVPETQYF. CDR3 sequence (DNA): TGTGCCGGTGATCTAGCGGGGGTGCCAGAGACCCAGTACTTC.

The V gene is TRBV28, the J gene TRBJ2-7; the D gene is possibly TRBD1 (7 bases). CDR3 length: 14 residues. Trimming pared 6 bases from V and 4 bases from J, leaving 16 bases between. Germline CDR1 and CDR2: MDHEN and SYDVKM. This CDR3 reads CASRWTGGGYEQYF. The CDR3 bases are TGTGCCAGCAGGTGGACAGGAGGGGGTTACGAGCAGTACTTC.